This is a list of T cell receptor beta chains from one sample in a study of cytomegalovirus exposure and HLA in healthy donors. The data were produced by immunoSEQ multiplex PCR, yet TCRdb's version contains in-frame clones alone and is incomplete. Among over 80,000 clones listed, less than 85% were seen once. The sequenced sample consisted of PBMCs. These receptors were collected from a man aged 18 to 29 in good health and CMV-seropositive. The CDR3 runs from the conserved cysteine through the conserved F or W. A D gene is named only where the DNA matches it firmly. A row's size may be missing; if present it is once, few, many or a size class.

D gene | J gene | clone size | V gene | CDR3 protein | CDR3 DNA
- | TRBJ2-7 | - | TRBV10-3 | CATTSGSDYAEQYF | TGTGCCACCACGTCGGGATCTGACTACGCCGAGCAGTACTTC
- | TRBJ1-4 | - | TRBV6-6 | CASSRSIATNEKLFF | TGTGCCAGCAGTCGAAGTATAGCAACTAATGAAAAACTGTTTTTT
TRBD2 | TRBJ2-7 | few | TRBV27 | CASSLSSGLYEQYF | TGTGCCAGCAGTTTGAGTAGCGGGCTTTACGAGCAGTACTTC
- | TRBJ2-1 | - | TRBV30 | CACNRGGANEQFF | TGTGCCTGCAACAGGGGGGGGGCCAATGAGCAGTTCTTC
- | TRBJ1-2 | once | TRBV15 | CATSEVRASGHGYTF | TGTGCCACCAGCGAGGTCAGGGCCTCCGGGCATGGCTACACCTTC
- | TRBJ1-1 | few | TRBV6-5 | CASSYGGTNTEAFF | TGTGCCAGCAGTTACGGGGGGACGAACACTGAAGCTTTCTTT
- | TRBJ1-2 | - | TRBV6-5 | CASSYGPANYGYTF | TGTGCCAGCAGTTACGGGCCAGCTAACTATGGCTACACCTTC
- | TRBJ2-2 | - | TRBV4-1 | CASSQAANTGELFF | TGCGCCAGCAGCCAAGCGGCGAACACCGGGGAGCTGTTTTTT
TRBD1 | TRBJ2-5 | - | TRBV28 | CASKTGPQETQYF | TGTGCCAGTAAGACAGGGCCCCAAGAGACCCAGTACTTC
TRBD2 | TRBJ2-1 | - | TRBV4-2 | CASSQEDLSGRQQFF | TGTGCCAGCAGCCAAGAGGACCTTAGCGGGAGGCAGCAGTTCTTC
- | TRBJ2-2 | - | TRBV7-3 | CASRPGQTNTGELFF | TGTGCCAGCAGACCGGGACAAACGAACACCGGGGAGCTGTTTTTT
TRBD1 | TRBJ2-3 | once | TRBV2 | CASRTPLTGGRADTQYF | TGTGCCAGCAGGACCCCGTTGACAGGGGGCAGGGCAGATACGCAGTATTTT
TRBD2 | TRBJ2-5 | - | TRBV5-1 | CASSLWTSEETQYF | TGCGCCAGCAGCTTGTGGACTAGCGAAGAGACCCAGTACTTC
- | TRBJ2-1 | once | TRBV5-1 | CASSLETGEQFF | TGCGCCAGCAGCTTGGAGACGGGAGAGCAGTTCTTC
- | TRBJ2-1 | - | TRBV5-6 | CASRLSTGYNEQFF | TGTGCCAGCAGATTGTCTACAGGGTACAATGAGCAGTTCTTC
TRBD1 | TRBJ2-7 | - | TRBV19 | CASTPGGTGGTYEQYF | TGTGCCAGTACCCCGGGCGGGACAGGGGGGACCTACGAGCAGTACTTC
TRBD1 | TRBJ1-2 | - | TRBV6-5 | CASSYSTGDYGYTF | TGTGCCAGCAGTTACTCGACAGGGGACTATGGCTACACCTTC
TRBD2 | TRBJ2-3 | few | TRBV7-2 | CASSLRTRSDTQYF | TGTGCCAGCAGCCTGCGGACTAGATCAGATACGCAGTATTTT
TRBD1 | TRBJ1-1 | once | TRBV4-2 | CASSQVRTGGTEAFF | TGTGCCAGCAGCCAAGTGAGGACAGGGGGGACTGAAGCTTTCTTT
TRBD1 | TRBJ1-3 | - | TRBV25-1 | CASSAQQGAGNTIYF | TGTGCCAGCAGTGCTCAACAGGGGGCTGGAAACACCATATATTTT
- | TRBJ2-1 | - | TRBV6-5 | CASSSTHSSYNEQFF | TGTGCCAGCAGTTCGACTCATAGCTCCTACAATGAGCAGTTCTTC
- | TRBJ1-1 | once | TRBV29-1 | CSVGGRMNTEAFF | TGCAGCGTTGGGGGGAGGATGAACACTGAAGCTTTCTTT
- | TRBJ2-7 | - | TRBV30 | CAWSVLPINEQYF | TGTGCCTGGAGTGTACTTCCAATCAACGAGCAGTACTTC
- | TRBJ2-2 | - | TRBV10-3 | CAISGREAGELFF | TGTGCCATCAGTGGCAGGGAGGCCGGGGAGCTGTTTTTT
TRBD2 | TRBJ2-5 | - | TRBV5-1 | CASSFLAGGQETQYF | TGCGCCAGCAGTTTCCTAGCGGGAGGACAAGAGACCCAGTACTTC
- | TRBJ2-7 | few | TRBV2 | CASSESRQDGSYEQYF | TGTGCCAGCAGTGAATCAAGACAGGATGGCTCCTACGAGCAGTACTTC
- | TRBJ1-4 | - | TRBV25-1 | CASSGLGGGAEKLFF | TGTGCCAGCAGTGGGTTAGGGGGGGGAGCTGAAAAACTGTTTTTT
TRBD1 | TRBJ1-1 | - | TRBV28 | CASRNAGQMNTEAFF | TGTGCCAGCAGGAATGCGGGACAGATGAACACTGAAGCTTTCTTT
TRBD1 | TRBJ2-1 | - | TRBV28 | CASSSGTGVLRQFF | TGTGCCAGCAGCTCCGGGACAGGGGTTCTTCGGCAGTTCTTC
- | TRBJ1-1 | - | TRBV19 | CASSGNTEAFF | TGTGCCAGTTCAGGCAACACTGAAGCTTTCTTT
TRBD2 | TRBJ2-1 | - | TRBV5-1 | CASSLRLAGVLEQFF | TGCGCCAGCAGCTTGAGACTAGCGGGAGTTCTTGAGCAGTTCTTC
TRBD2 | TRBJ2-1 | - | TRBV29-1 | CSVEMAGVEQFF | TGCAGCGTAGAGATGGCGGGAGTCGAGCAGTTCTTC
- | TRBJ1-1 | - | TRBV11-2 | CASSLATEMNTEAFF | TGTGCCAGCAGCTTAGCCACAGAAATGAACACTGAAGCTTTCTTT
- | TRBJ2-1 | - | TRBV7-2 | CASSSRGIAEINEQFF | TGTGCCAGCAGCTCCCGGGGGATAGCGGAGATCAATGAGCAGTTCTTC
TRBD2 | TRBJ2-1 | - | TRBV7-6 | CASSLVGLAGNEQFF | TGTGCCAGCAGCTTAGTTGGACTAGCGGGAAATGAGCAGTTCTTC
TRBD1 | TRBJ2-7 | once | TRBV7-9 | CASNRGIGTYEQYF | TGTGCCAGCAACAGGGGGATCGGAACCTACGAGCAGTACTTC
- | TRBJ2-3 | - | TRBV4-2 | CASSHSEPDTQYF | TGTGCCAGCAGCCACTCTGAGCCGGATACGCAGTATTTT